Listed here are 10 T cell receptor beta chains from one sample, sequenced in a study of blood T cell repertoires in COVID-19. TCRdb's table, derived via immunoSEQ multiplex PCR, lists solely in-frame clones and lacks some. This sample has 200,000 to 250,000 clones, with 75% to 85% found just once. The sequencing sample was made of peripheral blood. Receptors were obtained from a woman in her sixties or seventies with COVID-19, enrolled during active disease.

The chain employs TRBV5-6 and TRBJ1-2; D unresolved. V lost 2 bases and J lost 4, with 15 bases in between. Germline CDR1 is SGHDT and CDR2 is YYEEEE. The CDR3 runs to 15 residues. Written as DNA, the CDR3 is TGTGCCAGCAGCTTTCCAGGTCCTAAGATCTATGGCTACACCTTC. It codes for CASSFPGPKIYGYTF.

The rearrangement uses TRBV7-2 and TRBJ1-5; 9 nucleotides agree with TRBD1. The CDR3 extends over 15 amino acids. V shed 1 base and J 7 bases; nucleotides not matched to a gene: 5. Germline V CDR1 and CDR2: SGHTA, FQGNSA. CDR3 sequence (DNA): TGTGCCAGCAGCTTAGGGGACAGGGATGAACAGCCCCAGCATTTT. Residues: CASSLGDRDEQPQHF. The full variable domain, completed using reference TRBV7-2 and TRBJ1-5, is GAGVSQSPSNKVTEKGKDVELRCDPISGHTALYWYRQSLGQGLEFLIYFQGNSAPDKSGLPSDRFSAERTGGSVSTLTIQRTQQEDSAVYLCASSLGDRDEQPQHFGDGTRLSIL.

This chain uses TRBV4-3 with TRBJ2-7; 9 bases fit TRBD2. V lost 0 bases and J lost 3; bases outside the gene matches: 6. The V gene's germline CDR1 is LGHNA and CDR2 YSLEER. This CDR3 region has 16 residues. CDR3 loop: CASSQESSGGFYEQYF. DNA of the CDR3: TGCGCCAGCAGCCAAGAGTCCAGCGGGGGGTTCTACGAGCAGTACTTC.

The chain is built from TRBV6-1 and TRBJ1-2; D is undetermined. The CDR3 is 12 residues long. V lost 2 bases, J lost 7 bases, and 8 bases lay in between. In germline, CDR1 is MNHNS, CDR2 SASEGT. The CDR3 protein is CASSEMRAGYTF. CDR3 DNA sequence: TGTGCCAGCAGTGAAATGCGGGCTGGCTACACCTTC.

The V and J genes are TRBV2 and TRBJ2-7; perhaps TRBD1 as D (5 bases). V lost 6 bases, J lost 2 bases, and 11 bases lay in between. The CDR3 has 13 amino acids. Germline V gives CDR1 SNHLY, CDR2 FYNNEI. The CDR3 spells CASRRGLTYEQYF. CDR3 DNA sequence: TGTGCCAGCAGAAGGGGTTTAACCTACGAGCAGTACTTC. The full variable domain, its missing parts supplied by reference TRBV2 and TRBJ2-7, is EPEVTQTPSHQVTQMGQEVILRCVPISNHLYFYWYRQILGQKVEFLVSFYNNEISEKSEIFDDQFSVERPDGSNFTLKIRSTKLEDSAMYFCASRRGLTYEQYFGPGTRLTVT.

In nucleotides, the CDR3 is TGTGCCAGCAGCTTAGGCCCGGGTACCCGCGAGCAGTACTTC. It translates to CASSLGPGTREQYF. The chain couples TRBV7-2 to TRBJ2-7; the D is unclear. The V end lost 1 base, the J end lost 6 bases, and 13 bases lay between the germline ends. CDR1 is SGHTA, CDR2 FQGNSA, per germline. The CDR3 sequence is 14 residues long.

The chain links TRBV12-3 or TRBV12-4 to TRBJ1-6; D gene unclear. The CDR3 has 13 residues. Trimming left V 2 bases short and J 14 bases short, with 13 bases between. The CDR3: CASSLSQRITLHF. The CDR3 bases are TGTGCCAGCAGTTTAAGTCAGCGCATCACCCTCCACTTT.

The V call is TRBV3-1 (or the pseudogene TRBV3-2), the J call TRBJ1-5; D remains ambiguous. The germline V and J ends were trimmed by 4 bases and 2 bases, with 6 bases remaining between them. The V gene's germline CDR1 is LGHDT and CDR2 YNNKEL (reference sequence). The CDR3 spans 13 residues. CDR3 region: CASSPLGNQPQHF. The DNA for the CDR3 is TGTGCCAGCAGCCCCCTTGGCAATCAGCCCCAGCATTTT.

The chain couples TRBV19 to TRBJ1-6; TRBD1 agrees at 7 bases. The CDR3 is 14 residues long. Germline assignment: CDR1 LNHDA and CDR2 SQIVND (reference sequence). V was clipped by 8 bases and J by 7 bases; unmatched bases: 8. This chain's CDR3 is CASRSGTENSPLHF. In nucleotides, the CDR3 is TGTGCCAGTCGATCCGGGACAGAAAATTCACCCCTCCACTTT.

A few counts support this clone. This chain uses TRBV7-8 with TRBJ1-2; a possible D gene is TRBD1 (5 bases). V lost 0 bases, J lost 4 bases, and 15 bases lay in between. This CDR3 is 16 amino acids long. The germline CDR1 and CDR2 sequences are SGHVS and FQNEAQ. CDR3 region: CASSLATPRVGYGYTF. CDR3 nucleotide sequence: TGTGCCAGCAGCTTAGCCACCCCCAGGGTCGGCTATGGCTACACCTTC.